This T cell receptor beta chain is from a study of T cells in Graves' hyperthyroidism and ophthalmopathy. Overall study results and limits: A model using 13 V-J features told ophthalmopathy apart from stable hyperthyroidism. Most clonotypes that expanded in the thyroid above 0.001 also showed up in blood.

This clonotype was recorded many times. The antigen is undetermined. The investigators amplified TCR beta CDR3 regions from RNA transcripts. HTBI primers drove first-round RT-PCR of the TCR CDR3. Using its own MiXCR run on the multiplex PCR reads, TCRdb lists one record per CDR3 protein. Of some 620,000 distinct CDR3 sequences listed, under 20% are singletons. Those with hyperthyroidism were 18 to 65 years old, newly diagnosed, and ill for under 2 months. PBMCs were collected from a roughly 10 ml volume of fresh peripheral blood. The germline V and J ends were trimmed by 1 base and 5 bases, with 11 bases remaining between them. The CDR3 extends over 14 amino acids. The germline gives CDR1 LGHNT, CDR2 FRNRAP.

The material sequenced was blood. The sequence derives from a woman aged 30 to 39 with Graves' hyperthyroidism. The chain carries TRBV12-5 and TRBJ2-5; possible D gene TRBD1, 6 bases. As DNA, the CDR3 is TGTGCTAGTGGTTTGGCCGGGACATGGGAGACCCAGTACTTC. Protein product: CASGLAGTWETQYF.